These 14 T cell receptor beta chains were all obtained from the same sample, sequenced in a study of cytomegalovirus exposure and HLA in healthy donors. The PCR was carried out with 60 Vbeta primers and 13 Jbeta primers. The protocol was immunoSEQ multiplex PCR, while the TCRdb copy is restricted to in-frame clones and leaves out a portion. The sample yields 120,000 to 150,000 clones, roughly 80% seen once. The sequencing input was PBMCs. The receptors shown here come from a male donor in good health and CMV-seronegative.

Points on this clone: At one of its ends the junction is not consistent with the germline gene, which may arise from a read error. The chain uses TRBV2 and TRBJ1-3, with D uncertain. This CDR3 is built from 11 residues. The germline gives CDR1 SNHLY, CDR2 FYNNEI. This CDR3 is CASSTGSTIYF. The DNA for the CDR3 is TGTGCCAGCAGTACGGGAAGCACCATATATTTT.

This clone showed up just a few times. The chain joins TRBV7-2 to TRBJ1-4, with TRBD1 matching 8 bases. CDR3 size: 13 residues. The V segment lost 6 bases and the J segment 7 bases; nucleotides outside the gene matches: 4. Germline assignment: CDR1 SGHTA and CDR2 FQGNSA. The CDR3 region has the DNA TGTGCCAGCAGTCAGACAGGGGCTGAAAAACTGTTTTTT. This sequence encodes CASSQTGAEKLFF.

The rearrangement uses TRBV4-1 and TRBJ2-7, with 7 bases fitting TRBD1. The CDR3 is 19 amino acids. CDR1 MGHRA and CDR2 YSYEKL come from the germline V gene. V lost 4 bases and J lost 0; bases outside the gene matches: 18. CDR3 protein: CASSPRSVGATGSSYEQYF. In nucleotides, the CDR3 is TGCGCCAGCAGCCCTAGAAGCGTGGGTGCGACAGGGAGCTCCTACGAGCAGTACTTC.

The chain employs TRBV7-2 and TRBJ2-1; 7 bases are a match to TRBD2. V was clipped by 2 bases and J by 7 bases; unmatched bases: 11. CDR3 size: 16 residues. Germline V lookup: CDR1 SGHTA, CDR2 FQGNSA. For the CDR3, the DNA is TGTGCCAGCAGCTTAAGCCCGACGGGGGGTTCGAATGAGCAGTTCTTC. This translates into CASSLSPTGGSNEQFF.

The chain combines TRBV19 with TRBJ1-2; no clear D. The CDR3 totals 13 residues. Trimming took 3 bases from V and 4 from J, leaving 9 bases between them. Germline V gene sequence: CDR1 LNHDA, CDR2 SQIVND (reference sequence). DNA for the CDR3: TGTGCCAGTAGTATGGCAGGCAGCTATGGCTACACCTTC. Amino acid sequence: CASSMAGSYGYTF. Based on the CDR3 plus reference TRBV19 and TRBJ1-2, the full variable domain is DGGITQSPKYLFRKEGQNVTLSCEQNLNHDAMYWYRQDPGQGLRLIYYSQIVNDFQKGDIAEGYSVSREKKESFPLTVTSAQKNPTAFYLCASSMAGSYGYTFGSGTRLTVV.

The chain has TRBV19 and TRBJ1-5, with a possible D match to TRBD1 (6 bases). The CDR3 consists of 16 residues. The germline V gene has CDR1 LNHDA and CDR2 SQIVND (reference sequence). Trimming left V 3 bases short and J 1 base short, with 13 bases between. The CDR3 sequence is CASSMGQGRSNQPQHF. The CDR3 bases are TGTGCCAGTAGTATGGGGCAGGGGAGAAGCAATCAGCCCCAGCATTTT.

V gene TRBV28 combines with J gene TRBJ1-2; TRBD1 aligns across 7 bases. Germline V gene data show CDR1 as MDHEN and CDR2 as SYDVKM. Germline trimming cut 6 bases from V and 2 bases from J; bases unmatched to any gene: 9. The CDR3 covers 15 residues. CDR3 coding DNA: TGTGCCAGCAGACGGACCCAGGGGGTGAACTATGGCTACACCTTC. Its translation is CASRRTQGVNYGYTF.

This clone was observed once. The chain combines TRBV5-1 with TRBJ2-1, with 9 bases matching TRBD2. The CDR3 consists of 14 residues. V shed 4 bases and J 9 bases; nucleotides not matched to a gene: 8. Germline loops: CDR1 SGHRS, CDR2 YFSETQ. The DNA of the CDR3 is TGCGCCAGCAGCCCCGCGGGGGGGCGGGGTGAGCAGTTCTTC. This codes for CASSPAGGRGEQFF.

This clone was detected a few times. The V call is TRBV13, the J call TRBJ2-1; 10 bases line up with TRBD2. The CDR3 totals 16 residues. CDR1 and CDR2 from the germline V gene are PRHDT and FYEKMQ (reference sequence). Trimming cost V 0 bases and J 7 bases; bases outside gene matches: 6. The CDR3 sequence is CASSLGLAGPRNEQFF. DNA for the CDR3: TGTGCCAGCAGCTTAGGACTAGCGGGACCAAGGAATGAGCAGTTCTTC. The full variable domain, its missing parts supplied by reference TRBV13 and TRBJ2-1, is AAGVIQSPRHLIKEKRETATLKCYPIPRHDTVYWYQQGPGQDPQFLISFYEKMQSDKGSIPDRFSAQQFSDYHSELNMSSLELGDSALYFCASSLGLAGPRNEQFFGPGTRLTVL.

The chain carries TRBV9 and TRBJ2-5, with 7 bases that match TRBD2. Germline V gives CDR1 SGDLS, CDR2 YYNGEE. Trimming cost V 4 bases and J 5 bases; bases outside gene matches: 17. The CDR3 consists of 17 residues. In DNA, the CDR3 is TGTGCCAGCAGCCCCAGGAACGGGCGGGAGAGTCGGGAGACCCAGTACTTC. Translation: CASSPRNGRESRETQYF.

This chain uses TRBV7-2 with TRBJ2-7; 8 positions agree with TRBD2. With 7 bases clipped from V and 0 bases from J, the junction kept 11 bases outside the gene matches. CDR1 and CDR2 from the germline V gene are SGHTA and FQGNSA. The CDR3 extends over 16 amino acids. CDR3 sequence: CASIPDGGGLSYEQYF. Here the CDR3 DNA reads TGTGCCAGCATCCCAGACGGGGGGGGCCTCTCCTACGAGCAGTACTTC.

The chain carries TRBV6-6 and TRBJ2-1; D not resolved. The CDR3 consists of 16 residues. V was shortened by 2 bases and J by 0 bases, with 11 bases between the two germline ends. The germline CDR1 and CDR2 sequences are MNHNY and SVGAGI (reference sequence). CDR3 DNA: TGTGCCAGCAGTTACGGGCTGTCGAGCTCCTACAATGAGCAGTTCTTC. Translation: CASSYGLSSSYNEQFF.

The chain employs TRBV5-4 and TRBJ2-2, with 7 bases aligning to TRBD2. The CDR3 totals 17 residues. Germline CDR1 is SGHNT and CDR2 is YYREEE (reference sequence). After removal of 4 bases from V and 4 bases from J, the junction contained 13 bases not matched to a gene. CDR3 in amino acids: CASSPGASGPFTGELFF. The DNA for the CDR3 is TGTGCCAGCAGCCCTGGGGCTAGCGGACCTTTCACCGGGGAGCTGTTTTTT. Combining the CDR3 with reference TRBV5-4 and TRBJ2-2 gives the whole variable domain ETGVTQSPTHLIKTRGQQVTLRCSSQSGHNTVSWYQQALGQGPQFIFQYYREEENGRGNFPPRFSGLQFPNYSSELNVNALELDDSALYLCASSPGASGPFTGELFFGEGSRLTVL.

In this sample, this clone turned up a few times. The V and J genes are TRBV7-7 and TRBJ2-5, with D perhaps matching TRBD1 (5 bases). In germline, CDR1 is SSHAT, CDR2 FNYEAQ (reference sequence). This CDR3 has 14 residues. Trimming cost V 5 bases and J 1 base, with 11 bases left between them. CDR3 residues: CASSMGQSQETQYF. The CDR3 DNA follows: TGTGCCAGCAGCATGGGGCAGTCCCAAGAGACCCAGTACTTC. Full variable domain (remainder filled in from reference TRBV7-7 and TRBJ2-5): GAGVSQSPRYKVTKRGQDVTLRCDPISSHATLYWYQQALGQGPEFLTYFNYEAQPDKSGLPSDRFSAERPEGSISTLTIQRTEQRDSAMYRCASSMGQSQETQYFGPGTRLLVL.